These 11 T cell receptor beta chains came from one sample sequenced in a study of T cells expressing NK-cell markers. Reprocessing the 5' RACE reads, TCRdb reports a single entry for every CDR3 protein and omits DNA. The data show roughly 170,000 distinct CDR3 sequences, and the top ten clones hold approximately 17%. Sequenced: blood T cells: a sorted CD56 or NKG2C T cell subset, CD4+ or CD8+ T cells, or bulk PBMC T cells (not recorded which). The receptors derive from a woman between 18 and 70 years old in good health.

The chain combines TRBV5-1 with TRBJ2-7; without DNA, the TCRdb call of TRBD1 cannot be checked. Germline CDR1 is SGHRS and CDR2 is YFSETQ. The CDR3 runs 15 residues. The CDR3 here is CASSPRGESSYEQYF.

The J gene is TRBJ1-4, the V gene TRBV12-3 or TRBV12-4; the D call of TRBD1 rests on TCRdb alone, since no DNA is present to check it. The CDR3 loop spans 15 amino acids. CDR3 residues: CASSLQGAANEKLFF.

V is TRBV3-1 and J is TRBJ2-5; no DNA is available, so the TRBD1 call from TCRdb remains unchecked. Germline V gene lookup returns CDR1 LGHDT and CDR2 YNNKEL (reference sequence). The CDR3 contains 13 residues. CDR3 sequence: CASEFNGAETQYF.

This chain connects TRBV24-1 to TRBJ2-3; lacking DNA, the TRBD2 call made by TCRdb goes unchecked. Germline lookup yields CDR1 KGHDR and CDR2 SFDVKD. The CDR3 runs 14 residues. Here the CDR3 reads CATSAAGTTDTQYF.

The J gene is TRBJ2-2, the V gene TRBV20-1; TCRdb proposes TRBD1, but this gene call is untestable without DNA. This CDR3 comprises 17 residues. Germline loops: CDR1 DFQATT, CDR2 SNEGSKA (reference sequence). The CDR3 is CSARLTGGPGRTGELFF.

CDR3: CAWTWGIDNSPLHF. The chain links TRBV30 to TRBJ1-6. Germline V gene sequence: CDR1 GTSNPN, CDR2 SVGIG (reference sequence). The CDR3 spans 14 residues.

This sequence joins TRBV7-3 and TRBJ2-1; without DNA, the TCRdb call of TRBD1 cannot be checked. This CDR3 comprises 15 residues. Looked up from germline, CDR1 is SGHTA and CDR2 is FQGTGA. The CDR3: CASSFPGQPRNEQFF.

The chain joins TRBV24-1 to TRBJ2-3; TCRdb reports TRBD2, a call that lacks DNA to check it against. Germline V gene lookup returns CDR1 KGHDR and CDR2 SFDVKD. The CDR3 loop spans 15 amino acids. The CDR3 protein is CATSDTRGGGDTQYF.

The chain has TRBV20-1 and TRBJ2-1. CDR3 length: 12 amino acids. Germline loops: CDR1 DFQATT, CDR2 SNEGSKA (reference sequence). CDR3 sequence reads: CSAMSQKDEQFF.

The chain has TRBV5-1 and TRBJ1-2; lacking DNA, the TRBD1 call made by TCRdb goes unchecked. CDR1 SGHRS and CDR2 YFSETQ come from the germline V gene. The CDR3 is 16 residues long. The CDR3 sequence: CASSSDRGQGGYGYTF.

The CDR3 loop is CASSPKAGEGGNEQFF. V is TRBV4-1 and J is TRBJ2-1; TCRdb lists TRBD1, though no DNA is available to test this call. This CDR3 comprises 16 residues. Germline assignment: CDR1 MGHRA and CDR2 YSYEKL.